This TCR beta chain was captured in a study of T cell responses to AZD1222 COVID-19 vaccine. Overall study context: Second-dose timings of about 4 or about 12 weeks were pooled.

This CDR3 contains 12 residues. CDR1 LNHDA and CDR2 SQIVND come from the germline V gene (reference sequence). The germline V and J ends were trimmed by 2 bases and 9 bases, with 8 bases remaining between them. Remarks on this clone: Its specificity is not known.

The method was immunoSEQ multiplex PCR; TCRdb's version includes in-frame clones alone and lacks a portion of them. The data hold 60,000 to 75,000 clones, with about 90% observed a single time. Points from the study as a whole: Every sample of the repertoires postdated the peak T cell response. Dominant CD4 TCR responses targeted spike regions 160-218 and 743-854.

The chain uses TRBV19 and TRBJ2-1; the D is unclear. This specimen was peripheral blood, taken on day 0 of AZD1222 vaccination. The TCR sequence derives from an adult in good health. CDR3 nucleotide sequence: TGTGCCAGTAGTATATTTGAGAGTGAGCAGTTCTTC. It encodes CASSIFESEQFF.